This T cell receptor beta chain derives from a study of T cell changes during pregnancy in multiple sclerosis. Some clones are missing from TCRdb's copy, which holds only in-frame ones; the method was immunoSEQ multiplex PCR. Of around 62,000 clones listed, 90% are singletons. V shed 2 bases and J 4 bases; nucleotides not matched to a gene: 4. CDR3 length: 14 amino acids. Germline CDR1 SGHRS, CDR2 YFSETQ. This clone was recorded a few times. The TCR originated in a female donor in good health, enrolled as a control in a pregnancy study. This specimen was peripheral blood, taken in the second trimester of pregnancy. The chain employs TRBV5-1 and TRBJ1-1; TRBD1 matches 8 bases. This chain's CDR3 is CASSFRQGSTEAFF. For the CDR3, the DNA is TGCGCCAGCAGCTTCAGACAGGGGAGCACTGAAGCTTTCTTT. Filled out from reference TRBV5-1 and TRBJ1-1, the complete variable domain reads KAGVTQTPRYLIKTRGQQVTLSCSPISGHRSVSWYQQTPGQGLQFLFEYFSETQRNKGNFPGRFSGRQFSNSRSEMNVSTLELGDSALYLCASSFRQGSTEAFFGQGTRLTVV.